A single T cell receptor beta chain is shown here with its context. Antigen unknown. The data stem from a study of post-analysis software for immune sequencing data. Across the whole study: Disease trajectories encompassed relapsing-remitting, secondary progressive and progressive-relapsing multiple sclerosis.

Regarding the study as a whole: About five TRBV segments were more frequent in patients than controls; TRBV5-6, TRBV5-1 and TRBV20-1 belonged to this group. Samples made in the same batch grouped tightly together by F measure. There was significantly lower normalized Chao1 diversity in multiple sclerosis patients than in controls.

V lost 6 bases, J lost 8 bases, and 23 bases lay in between. CDR1 is SNHLY and CDR2 is FYNNEI in the germline V gene. This CDR3 has 16 residues. The authors incorporated unique molecular identifiers into the TCR beta cDNA libraries. TCRdb recomputed calls from the PCR reads with MiXCR, one row per CDR3 protein. The sample has hundreds of thousands of distinct CDR3 sequences, roughly 30% seen once. The V gene is TRBV2, the J gene TRBJ2-1; a possible D gene is TRBD1 (6 bases). The receptor was isolated from a girl aged 5-17 years with multiple sclerosis. The specimen was blood. The CDR3 here is CASRPDSLRVLDEQFF. The CDR3 DNA sequence: TGTGCCAGCAGGCCGGACAGTCTCCGAGTGTTGGATGAGCAGTTCTTC.